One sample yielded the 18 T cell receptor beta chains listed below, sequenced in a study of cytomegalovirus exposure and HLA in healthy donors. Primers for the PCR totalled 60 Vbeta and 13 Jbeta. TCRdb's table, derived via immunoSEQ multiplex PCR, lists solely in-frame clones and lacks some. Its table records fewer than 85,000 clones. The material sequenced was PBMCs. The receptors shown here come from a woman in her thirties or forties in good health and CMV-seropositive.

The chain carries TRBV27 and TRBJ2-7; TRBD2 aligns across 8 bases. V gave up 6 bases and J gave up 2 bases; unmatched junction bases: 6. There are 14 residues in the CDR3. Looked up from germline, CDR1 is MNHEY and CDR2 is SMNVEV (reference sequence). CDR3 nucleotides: TGTGCCAGCAGCACCGCGGGGGGCACCTACGAGCAGTACTTC. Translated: CASSTAGGTYEQYF.

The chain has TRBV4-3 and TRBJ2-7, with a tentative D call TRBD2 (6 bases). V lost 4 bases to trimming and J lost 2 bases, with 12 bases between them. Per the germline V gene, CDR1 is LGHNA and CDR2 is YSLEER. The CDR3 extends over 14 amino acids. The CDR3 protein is CASSPRTGAYEQYF. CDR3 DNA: TGCGCCAGCAGCCCCAGGACGGGAGCCTACGAGCAGTACTTC.

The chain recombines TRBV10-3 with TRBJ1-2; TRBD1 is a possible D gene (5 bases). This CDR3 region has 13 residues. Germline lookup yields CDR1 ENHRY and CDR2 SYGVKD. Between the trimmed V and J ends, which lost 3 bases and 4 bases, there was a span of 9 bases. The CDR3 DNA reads TGTGCCATCAGTGATGACAGCCCCTATGGCTACACCTTC. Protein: CAISDDSPYGYTF.

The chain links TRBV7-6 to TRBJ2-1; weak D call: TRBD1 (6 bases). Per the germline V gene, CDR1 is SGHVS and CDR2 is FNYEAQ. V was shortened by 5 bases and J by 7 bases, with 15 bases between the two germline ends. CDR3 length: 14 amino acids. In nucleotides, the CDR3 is TGTGCCAGCAGCGCCTCCCAGGGGCGGAATGAGCAGTTCTTC. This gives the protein CASSASQGRNEQFF.

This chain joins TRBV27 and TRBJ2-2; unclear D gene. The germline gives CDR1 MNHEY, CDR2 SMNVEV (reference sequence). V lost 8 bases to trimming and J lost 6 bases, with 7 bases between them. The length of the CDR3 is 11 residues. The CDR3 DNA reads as TGTGCCAGCGTTTCAGCCGGGGAGCTGTTTTTT. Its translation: CASVSAGELFF.

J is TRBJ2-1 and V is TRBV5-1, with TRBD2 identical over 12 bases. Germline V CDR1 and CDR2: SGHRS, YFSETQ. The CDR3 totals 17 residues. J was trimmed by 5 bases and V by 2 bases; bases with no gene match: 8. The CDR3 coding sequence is TGCGCCAGCAGCTTACTTATAACTAGCGGGGGGCACAATGAGCAGTTCTTC. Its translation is CASSLLITSGGHNEQFF.

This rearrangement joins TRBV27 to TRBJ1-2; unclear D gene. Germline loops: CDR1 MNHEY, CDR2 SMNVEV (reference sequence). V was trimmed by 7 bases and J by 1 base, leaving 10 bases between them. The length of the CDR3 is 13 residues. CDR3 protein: CASTSAGNYGYTF. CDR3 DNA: TGTGCCAGCACTTCGGCGGGTAACTATGGCTACACCTTC.

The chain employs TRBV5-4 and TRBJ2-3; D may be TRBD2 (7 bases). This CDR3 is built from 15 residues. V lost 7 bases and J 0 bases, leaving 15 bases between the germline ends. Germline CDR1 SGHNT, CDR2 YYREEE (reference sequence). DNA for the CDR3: TGTGCCAGCGGGCGCGGGGGACAAAGCACAGATACGCAGTATTTT. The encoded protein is CASGRGGQSTDTQYF.

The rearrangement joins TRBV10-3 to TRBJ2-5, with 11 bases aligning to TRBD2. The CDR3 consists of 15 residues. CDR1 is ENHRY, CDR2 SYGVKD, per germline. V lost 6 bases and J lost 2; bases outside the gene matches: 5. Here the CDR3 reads CAIRTGTSGQETQYF. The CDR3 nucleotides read TGTGCCATCAGGACCGGGACTAGCGGTCAAGAGACCCAGTACTTC.

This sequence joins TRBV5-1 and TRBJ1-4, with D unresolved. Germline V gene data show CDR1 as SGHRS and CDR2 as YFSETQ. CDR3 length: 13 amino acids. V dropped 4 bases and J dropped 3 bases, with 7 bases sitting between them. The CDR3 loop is CASSGSANEKLFF. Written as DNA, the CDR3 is TGCGCCAGCAGCGGTTCGGCTAATGAAAAACTGTTTTTT.

The CDR3 bases are TGTGCCAGCAGTTCCGGGGAAGCAGATACGCAGTATTTT. Its protein is CASSSGEADTQYF. The gene calls are TRBV2 and TRBJ2-3; weak D call: TRBD2 (5 bases). Per germline, CDR1 SNHLY and CDR2 FYNNEI. This CDR3 comprises 13 residues. V was cut by 5 bases and J by 4 bases, with 10 bases left in between.

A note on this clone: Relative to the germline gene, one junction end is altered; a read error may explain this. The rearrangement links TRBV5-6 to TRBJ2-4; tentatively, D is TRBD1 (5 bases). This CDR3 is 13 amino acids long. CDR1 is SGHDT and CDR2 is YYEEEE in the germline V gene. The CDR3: CASRGWGGNVQYF. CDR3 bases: TGTGCCAGCAGAGGTTGGGGCGGAAACGTTCAGTACTTC.

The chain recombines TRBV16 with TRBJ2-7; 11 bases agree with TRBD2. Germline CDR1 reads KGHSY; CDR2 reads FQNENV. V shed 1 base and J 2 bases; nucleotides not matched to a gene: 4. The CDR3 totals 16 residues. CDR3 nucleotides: TGTGCCAGCAGCCAATGGGTAGCGGGAGGGCCCTACGAGCAGTACTTC. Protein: CASSQWVAGGPYEQYF.

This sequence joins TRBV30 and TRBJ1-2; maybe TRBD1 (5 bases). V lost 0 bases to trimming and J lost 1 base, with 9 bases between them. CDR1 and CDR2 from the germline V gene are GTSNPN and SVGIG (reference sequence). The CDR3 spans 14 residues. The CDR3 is CAWSVDRGNYGYTF. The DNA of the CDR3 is TGTGCCTGGAGTGTTGATAGGGGTAACTATGGCTACACCTTC.

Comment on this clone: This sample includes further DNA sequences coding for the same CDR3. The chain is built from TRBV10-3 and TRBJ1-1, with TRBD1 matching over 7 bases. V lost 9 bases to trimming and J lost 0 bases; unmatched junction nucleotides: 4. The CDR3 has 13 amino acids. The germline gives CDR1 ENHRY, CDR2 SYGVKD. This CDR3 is CAIRQGLNTEAFF. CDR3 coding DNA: TGTGCCATACGACAGGGATTGAACACTGAAGCTTTCTTT.

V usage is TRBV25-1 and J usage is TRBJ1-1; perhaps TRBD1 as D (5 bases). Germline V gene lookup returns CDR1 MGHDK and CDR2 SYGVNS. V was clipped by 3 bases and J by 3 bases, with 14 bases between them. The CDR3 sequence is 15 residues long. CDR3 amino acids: CASSDARVGDTEAFF. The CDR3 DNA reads TGTGCCAGCAGTGACGCCAGGGTAGGGGACACTGAAGCTTTCTTT.

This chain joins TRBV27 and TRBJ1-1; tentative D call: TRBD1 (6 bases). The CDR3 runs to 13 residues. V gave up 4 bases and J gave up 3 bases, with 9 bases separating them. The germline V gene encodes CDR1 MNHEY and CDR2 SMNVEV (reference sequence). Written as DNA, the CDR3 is TGTGCCAGCAGTTGGGAGGGGGACACTGAAGCTTTCTTT. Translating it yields CASSWEGDTEAFF.

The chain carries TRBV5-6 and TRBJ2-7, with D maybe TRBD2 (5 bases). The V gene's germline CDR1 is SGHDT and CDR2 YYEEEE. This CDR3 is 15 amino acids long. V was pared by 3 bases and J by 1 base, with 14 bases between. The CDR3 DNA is TGTGCCAGCAGCTCCCCACTAGAAACTTCCTACGAGCAGTACTTC. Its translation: CASSSPLETSYEQYF.